This paragraph covers one TCR beta chain sequence. Methods used by the authors: Cell counts per sample came from amplifying reference gene primers. This table comes from immunoSEQ multiplex PCR, and its TCRdb copy is limited to in-frame clones, with some not included. V, J and clone size are taken as reported in that table, and D and trimming were inferred from the DNA itself. The data hold more than 70,000 clones, with 70% to 90% observed a single time. Per the germline V gene, CDR1 is KGHSH and CDR2 is LQKENI. With 8 bases removed from V and 2 bases from J, the gap between germline ends came to 10 bases. The CDR3 sequence is 12 residues long. The sample is drawn from a study of blood T cell repertoires in COVID-19. Whole-study context: The United States, Italy and Spain provided the acute and convalescent COVID-19 samples. T cells, B-cell-depleted T cells, or PBMCs supplied cDNA or gDNA.

The sequenced material came from peripheral blood. The chain recombines TRBV18 with TRBJ2-7, with TRBD1 as a possible D gene (5 bases). The sequence came from a woman older than 75 in a cohort sampled during active or convalescent COVID-19. CDR3 loop: CASGASAYEQYV. CDR3 nucleotide sequence: TGTGCCAGCGGGGCTTCTGCCTACGAGCAGTACGTC.